The T cell receptor beta chain under discussion was sequenced for a study of chemoradiotherapy in HPV16-positive cancers. Study summary: A couple of HPV16-positive patients' cells yielded candidate HPV-specific clones and common motifs. Study results and limitations: During treatment, candidate HPV-specific clones and E7-related motifs expanded in tumor. Better recurrence-free survival went with HPV-responsive T-cell expansion in HPV16-positive patients.

Per the germline V gene, CDR1 is SGHTA and CDR2 is FQGNSA. The CDR3 consists of 13 residues. Germline trimming cut 5 bases from V and 10 bases from J; bases unmatched to any gene: 8. A note on this clone: Its target is unknown.

Sequencing used immunoSEQ multiplex PCR; TCRdb keeps in-frame clones, though not all of them. The sample records under 85,000 clones, about nine tenths being singletons. The specimen comprised blood, sampled from a patient who underwent chemoradiotherapy. The V call is TRBV7-2, the J call TRBJ1-1; 9 positions agree with TRBD1. The TCR comes from a human donor with HPV-associated anogenital cancer. This CDR3 is CASSRQQGAAAFF. CDR3 nucleotides: TGTGCCAGCAGCCGGCAACAGGGGGCAGCAGCTTTCTTT. The full variable domain, its missing parts supplied by reference TRBV7-2 and TRBJ1-1, is GAGVSQSPSNKVTEKGKDVELRCDPISGHTALYWYRQSLGQGLEFLIYFQGNSAPDKSGLPSDRFSAERTGGSVSTLTIQRTQQEDSAVYLCASSRQQGAAAFFGQGTRLTVV.